This T cell receptor (delta chain) was retrieved from a study of gammadelta T cells in human blood. With regard to this clone: The target antigen is unknown. TCRdb records a much larger clone's protein for this DNA, with a difference at residue 16 that likely arises from a read error; the protein given is the translation of the DNA.

TCRdb fed the RT-PCR reads into CATT to redo clone calling. This table holds approximately 710 delta-chain clones, about half found once. This CDR3 has 18 amino acids. CDR1 and CDR2 from the germline V gene are GEAIGNYY and EKD. The study, taken as a whole, reports: Microbial exposure reportedly appeared to drive polyclonal expansion of innate gamma-delta T cells right after birth.

The TCR comes from a human donor. The chain is built from TRDV2 and TRDJ3, with D tentatively TRDD3 (5 bases). The sequencing input was Vgamma9Vdelta2 gamma-delta T cells from infant blood. The chain's CDR3 is CACDTAGFSSWDTRQRFF. In DNA form, the CDR3 reads TGTGCCTGTGACACGGCTGGGTTTAGCTCCTGGGACACCCGACAGAGGTTTTTC.